This T cell receptor beta chain was recovered during a study of blood T cells in healthy people across ages. Details on this clonotype: No antigen is known for it. The junction departs from germline at one end; a sequencing error may be responsible.

Germline V gene data show CDR1 as SGHTA and CDR2 as FQGNSA. The CDR3 spans 18 residues. General study points: Comparison with aged donors showed that long-lived donors had more naive CD4+ cells and higher diversity.

Each donor gave roughly 9.2 milliliters of peripheral blood. The authors ran a second PCR of roughly 6 to 11 cycles using a sample-barcoded 5' primer and a J-beta primer mix. TCRdb itself ran the 5' RACE reads through MiXCR, one entry per CDR3 protein. The data show fewer than 1,000,000 distinct CDR3 sequences, with 35% to 50% seen just once and roughly 20% held by the top ten. The V call is TRBV7-2, the J call TRBJ1-4, with D unclear. This TCR was recovered from an older man in good health. Sequenced sample: blood. The CDR3 sequence: CANSLSPLPRGRNEKLFF. CDR3 coding DNA: TGTGCCAACAGCTTAAGCCCCCTCCCGCGCGGCCGAAATGAAAAACTGTTTTTT.